A single sample gave rise to the 10 T cell receptor beta chains below, sequenced in a study of monozygotic twins with inflammatory bowel disease. With the 5' RACE reads reprocessed, TCRdb shows one record per CDR3 protein and no DNA. Reported are about 160,000 distinct CDR3 sequences; the ten largest clones contain 2.4%. Sequenced sample: blood. All receptors derive from a human donor with ulcerative colitis or Crohn's disease, or a healthy co-twin of an affected twin (not recorded which).

This chain links TRBV5-1 with TRBJ1-1; TCRdb's D call, TRBD1, is unchecked because there is no DNA. This CDR3 is built from 14 residues. Germline loops: CDR1 SGHRS, CDR2 YFSETQ. CDR3: CASSKQDRATEAFF.

CDR3: CASSLDGSGGELFF. The chain combines TRBV5-1 with TRBJ2-2; the D call from TCRdb, TRBD2, cannot be confirmed without DNA. Germline CDR1 and CDR2: SGHRS and YFSETQ. The CDR3 runs 14 residues.

V and J are TRBV5-1 and TRBJ2-1; TCRdb picks TRBD2, but there is no DNA to check that call. The CDR3 loop spans 16 amino acids. Germline lookup yields CDR1 SGHRS and CDR2 YFSETQ. The CDR3 protein is CASSTAGGGGSHEQFF.

The chain combines TRBV27 with TRBJ1-5; the TCRdb D gene call, TRBD1, has no DNA to confirm it. The germline CDR1 and CDR2 sequences are MNHEY and SMNVEV (reference sequence). There are 15 residues in the CDR3. This CDR3 is CASPDRRPFNQPQHF.

The CDR3: CATSDEETYGYTF. The V gene is TRBV24-1, the J gene TRBJ1-2. The CDR3 has 13 amino acids. CDR1 and CDR2 (germline): KGHDR, SFDVKD.

The V call is TRBV6-1, the J call TRBJ2-2; without DNA, the TCRdb call of TRBD2 cannot be checked. This CDR3 is 14 amino acids long. Germline values: CDR1 MNHNS, CDR2 SASEGT. The CDR3 here is CASSWTERPGELFF.

The V gene is TRBV4-3, the J gene TRBJ2-1; TCRdb calls TRBD1, which cannot be checked without DNA. CDR3 size: 13 residues. Germline lookup yields CDR1 LGHNA and CDR2 YSLEER. CDR3 amino acids: CASSQGAGNEQFF.

This chain connects TRBV20-1 to TRBJ1-6; the D gene TCRdb calls, TRBD1, cannot be checked with no DNA. Germline V gene lookup returns CDR1 DFQATT and CDR2 SNEGSKA (reference sequence). This CDR3 comprises 13 residues. The CDR3 sequence is CSATRDRNSPLHF.

The chain uses TRBV12-3 or TRBV12-4 and TRBJ1-5; without DNA, the TCRdb call of TRBD1 cannot be checked. This CDR3 region has 19 residues. Here the CDR3 reads CASSLSSQGDFWSNQPQHF.

The rearrangement uses TRBV7-8 and TRBJ2-5. CDR1 and CDR2 from the germline V gene are SGHVS and FQNEAQ. The CDR3 spans 13 residues. The CDR3 protein is CASSLVGPETQYF.